A single sample gave rise to the 23 T cell receptor beta chains below, sequenced in a study of blood T cell repertoires in COVID-19. Profiling relied on immunoSEQ multiplex PCR, and the TCRdb table lists in-frame clones only, not all of them. The sample has a few hundred thousand clones, approximately 83% seen once; the top ten hold roughly 2.3%. The sample taken for sequencing was PBMCs or T cells enriched from blood (not recorded which). The source of these receptors is a man aged 25 to 45 who had recovered from COVID-19.

V is TRBV2 and J is TRBJ1-1; D is perhaps TRBD1 (5 bases). The CDR3 totals 13 residues. V was pared by 3 bases and J by 5 bases, with 10 bases between. Germline V gene data show CDR1 as SNHLY and CDR2 as FYNNEI. The CDR3 DNA reads as TGTGCCAGCAGTGATCCGGGGGGAACTGAAGCTTTCTTT. This codes for CASSDPGGTEAFF.

The V and J genes are TRBV4-2 and TRBJ2-5; 10 bases align to TRBD2. J was trimmed by 3 bases and V by 4 bases; bases with no gene match: 5. From germline, CDR1 is LGHNA and CDR2 YNFKEQ. The CDR3 is made up of 15 amino acids. The CDR3 DNA reads as TGTGCCAGCAGCCGAAAAGGGACTAGCGAAGAGACCCAGTACTTC. This gives the protein CASSRKGTSEETQYF.

This chain uses TRBV19 with TRBJ1-1, with D uncertain. The CDR3 consists of 15 residues. The germline V gene encodes CDR1 LNHDA and CDR2 SQIVND (reference sequence). V was pared by 6 bases and J by 1 base, with 15 bases between. The CDR3 DNA sequence: TGTGCCAGTAGGGCAGGTTCAAATTGGAACACTGAAGCTTTCTTT. This translates into CASRAGSNWNTEAFF.

V is TRBV10-3 and J is TRBJ2-7, with D possibly matching TRBD2 (6 bases). The V gene lost 6 bases and the J gene lost 2 bases, with 17 bases spanning the gap. The CDR3 has 15 residues. Per germline, CDR1 ENHRY and CDR2 SYGVKD. The CDR3 DNA reads as TGTGCCATCAGGGGGCCCGGGGGAGGAACCTACGAGCAGTACTTC. This codes for CAIRGPGGGTYEQYF.

Written as DNA, the CDR3 is TGCGCCAGCAGCTACCGGACAGGGGGCGGCACTGAAGCTTTCTTT. Amino acids: CASSYRTGGGTEAFF. This sequence joins TRBV5-1 and TRBJ1-1, with 11 bases fitting TRBD1. The CDR3 runs 15 residues. CDR1 is SGHRS and CDR2 is YFSETQ in the germline V gene. V dropped 3 bases and J dropped 4; count of bases not matched to a gene: 5.

In this sample, this clone turned up many times. The CDR3 here is CASSGNRGGNTIYF. Here the CDR3 DNA reads TGTGCCAGCAGCGGGAACAGGGGTGGAAACACCATATATTTT. The chain uses TRBV11-2 and TRBJ1-3, with 7 bases identical to TRBD1. Unmatched junction bases numbered 4, after V lost 5 bases and J lost 3 bases. CDR1 and CDR2 from the germline V gene are SGHAT and FQNNGV. The CDR3 totals 14 residues.

This clone was seen only once. The sample contains more than one DNA sequence encoding this CDR3. This chain uses TRBV9 with TRBJ1-2, with D perhaps TRBD1 (6 bases). The germline gives CDR1 SGDLS, CDR2 YYNGEE. V lost 6 bases to trimming and J lost 4 bases, with 10 bases between them. The CDR3 length is 12 residues. The CDR3 spells CASTTGSYGYTF. As DNA, the CDR3 is TGTGCCAGCACCACAGGGTCCTATGGCTACACCTTC.

The V gene is TRBV5-6, the J gene TRBJ2-7, with 7 bases aligning to TRBD1. The V segment lost 4 bases and the J segment 0 bases; nucleotides outside the gene matches: 7. CDR1 is SGHDT and CDR2 is YYEEEE in the germline V gene. The CDR3 length is 15 residues. As DNA, the CDR3 is TGTGCCAGCAGCCAAGGACAGGTCTACTCCTACGAGCAGTACTTC. Encoded protein: CASSQGQVYSYEQYF.

This chain uses TRBV3-1 (or the pseudogene TRBV3-2) with TRBJ2-2, with 9 bases aligning to TRBD2. The germline V gene encodes CDR1 LGHDT and CDR2 YNNKEL (reference sequence). The CDR3 is 16 residues long. J was trimmed by 0 bases and V by 4 bases; bases with no gene match: 3. The CDR3 region has the DNA TGTGCCAGCAGCCTTAGCGGGGGCGCGAACACCGGGGAGCTGTTTTTT. Translated, it gives CASSLSGGANTGELFF.

The chain couples TRBV29-1 to TRBJ2-4, with 9 nucleotides matching TRBD2. This CDR3 is built from 16 residues. The junction had 10 bases not matched to a gene; V was cut back by 6 bases and J by 1 base. The germline gives CDR1 SQVTM, CDR2 ANQGSEA. The DNA for the CDR3 is TGCAGCGTCGGAGGAGGCGGGGGGGAGGCCAAAAACATTCAGTACTTC. As protein: CSVGGGGGEAKNIQYF.

The rearrangement joins TRBV5-1 to TRBJ2-3; 8 bases fit TRBD2. Germline V gene sequence: CDR1 SGHRS, CDR2 YFSETQ. V lost 0 bases, J lost 5 bases, and 8 bases stayed unmatched. The CDR3 extends over 16 amino acids. DNA for the CDR3: TGCGCCAGCAGCTTGGGTCCCGGGGGGGCAGGAGATACGCAGTATTTT. It codes for CASSLGPGGAGDTQYF.

As concerns this clone: Other DNA sequences in the sample encode the same CDR3. This chain joins TRBV6-5 and TRBJ1-2; weak D call: TRBD1 (6 bases). Germline CDR1 MNHEY, CDR2 SVGAGI. CDR3 size: 14 residues. Trimming stripped 2 bases from V and 4 bases from J, with 11 bases between. CDR3 loop: CASSYGGQPYGYTF. The CDR3 nucleotides are TGTGCCAGCAGTTACGGTGGACAGCCCTATGGCTACACCTTC.

This clone was observed a handful of times. The J gene is TRBJ1-1, the V gene TRBV27; D is unclear. V lost 6 bases, J lost 3 bases, and 5 bases lay in between. Germline values: CDR1 MNHEY, CDR2 SMNVEV (reference sequence). The CDR3 has 11 residues. The CDR3 nucleotides are TGTGCCAGCAGGAGTTACACTGAAGCTTTCTTT. Translating it yields CASRSYTEAFF.

The gene calls are TRBV5-6 and TRBJ2-3, with D perhaps TRBD2 (6 bases). Germline CDR1 is SGHDT and CDR2 is YYEEEE. This CDR3 contains 14 residues. Deletions cut 3 bases from V and 6 bases from J, with 14 bases between. As DNA, the CDR3 is TGTGCCAGCAGCTCCGGACTATTGTCCGATACGCAGTATTTT. Its protein is CASSSGLLSDTQYF.

The chain joins TRBV19 to TRBJ1-6; 8 positions agree with TRBD1. The CDR3 extends over 14 amino acids. Germline CDR1 LNHDA, CDR2 SQIVND (reference sequence). V dropped 4 bases and J dropped 8; count of bases not matched to a gene: 4. In nucleotides, the CDR3 is TGTGCCAGTAGTAGTGCAGGGGGCGATTCACCCCTCCACTTT. Protein product: CASSSAGGDSPLHF.

The chain carries TRBV12-2 and TRBJ1-5; TRBD1, as called in the table, went unchecked against the DNA. TRBV12-2 is a documented pseudogene. The CDR3 consists of 17 residues. This CDR3 is CASRRDRGLFSNQPQHF. The CDR3 DNA reads as TGTGCAAGTCGCCGGGACAGGGGGCTTTTTAGCAATCAGCCCCAGCATTTT.

The rearrangement links TRBV19 to TRBJ1-1, with 8 bases lining up with TRBD1. The germline V gene encodes CDR1 LNHDA and CDR2 SQIVND (reference sequence). This CDR3 is 14 amino acids long. Trimming removed 6 bases from V and 3 bases from J; junction bases left unmatched: 6. CDR3 coding DNA: TGTGCCAGTAGAGGGGACAGGTGGCACACTGAAGCTTTCTTT. This encodes CASRGDRWHTEAFF.

The chain couples TRBV12-3 or TRBV12-4 to TRBJ2-7; no clear D. This CDR3 comprises 13 residues. Trimming removed 7 bases at V and 9 bases at J, with 19 bases between. This CDR3 is CASTHDRVGRQYF. The CDR3 nucleotides read TGTGCCAGCACCCACGACCGGGTAGGTCGGCAGTACTTC.

A single count supports this clone. This chain connects TRBV30 to TRBJ1-5, with TRBD1 matching 8 bases. This CDR3 has 14 residues. After removal of 2 bases from V and 7 bases from J, the junction contained 7 bases not matched to a gene. The germline gives CDR1 GTSNPN, CDR2 SVGIG (reference sequence). CDR3 DNA: TGTGCCTGGAGTAGGGGACAGGTAGACCAGCCCCAGCATTTT. Its translation is CAWSRGQVDQPQHF.

This chain uses TRBV5-4 with TRBJ2-7; 10 bases map to TRBD2. This CDR3 has 15 residues. Germline V gene sequence: CDR1 SGHNT, CDR2 YYREEE (reference sequence). V shed 3 bases, J shed 3 bases, and the junction held 6 bases outside the gene matches. CDR3 in amino acids: CASSSLAGESYEQYF. CDR3 in DNA: TGTGCCAGCAGCTCCCTAGCGGGGGAAAGCTACGAGCAGTACTTC.

There are a few counts of this clone. The CDR3 DNA follows: TGCAGCTCCAGACAGGGGGATGGTGAAGCTTTCTTT. Encoded protein: CSSRQGDGEAFF. J is TRBJ1-1 and V is TRBV29-1; 9 positions agree with TRBD1. After removal of 8 bases from V and 7 bases from J, the junction contained 8 bases not matched to a gene. Germline V CDR1 and CDR2: SQVTM, ANQGSEA. The CDR3 covers 12 residues.

The chain links TRBV3-1 (or the pseudogene TRBV3-2) to TRBJ1-1; 10 bases are a match to TRBD1. CDR1 LGHDT and CDR2 YNNKEL come from the germline V gene (reference sequence). The CDR3 loop spans 14 amino acids. J lost 4 bases, V lost 4 bases, and 3 bases had no gene match. CDR3 amino acids: CASSPGQGVTEAFF. In nucleotides, the CDR3 is TGTGCCAGCAGCCCCGGACAGGGGGTCACTGAAGCTTTCTTT.

Regarding this clone: One end of the junction does not line up with germline, which may come from a read error. This chain links TRBV2 with TRBJ1-4, with 7 bases aligning to TRBD1. Germline V gene data show CDR1 as SNHLY and CDR2 as FYNNEI. The CDR3 runs to 11 residues. Here the CDR3 reads CASSDQGVTLF. Written as DNA, the CDR3 is TGTGCCAGCAGTGATCAGGGGGTAACTTTATTT.